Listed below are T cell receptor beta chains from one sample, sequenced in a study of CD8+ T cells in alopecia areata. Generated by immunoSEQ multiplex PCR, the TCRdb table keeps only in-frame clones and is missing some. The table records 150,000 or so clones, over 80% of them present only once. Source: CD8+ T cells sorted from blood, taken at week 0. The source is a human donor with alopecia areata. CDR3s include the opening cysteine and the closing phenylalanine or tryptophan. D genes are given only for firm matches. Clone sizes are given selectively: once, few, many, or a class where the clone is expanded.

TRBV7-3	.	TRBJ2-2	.	CASSFLTGELFF	TGTGCCAGCAGCTTTCTAACCGGGGAGCTGTTTTTT
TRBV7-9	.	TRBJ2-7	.	CASSSGGAGLRDHEQYF	TGTGCCAGCAGCTCTGGAGGGGCGGGGCTCCGGGACCACGAGCAGTACTTC
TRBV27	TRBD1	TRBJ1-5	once	CASSAGTDAAQPQHF	TGTGCCAGCAGTGCGGGGACAGATGCTGCTCAGCCCCAGCATTTT
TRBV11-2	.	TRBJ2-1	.	CASSSADEQFF	TGTGCCAGCAGCTCAGCGGATGAGCAGTTCTTC
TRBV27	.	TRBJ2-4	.	CASIGAKNIQYF	TGTGCCAGCATCGGGGCCAAAAACATTCAGTACTTC
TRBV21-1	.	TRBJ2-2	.	CASSERREGFTGELFF	TGTGCCAGCAGCGAGAGGCGGGAGGGTTTTACCGGGGAGCTGTTTTTT
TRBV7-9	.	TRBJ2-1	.	CASSLGPYNEQFF	TGTGCCAGCAGCTTAGGACCGTACAATGAGCAGTTCTTC
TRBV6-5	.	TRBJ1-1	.	CASSYHGDTEAFF	TGTGCCAGCAGTTATCACGGGGACACTGAAGCTTTCTTT
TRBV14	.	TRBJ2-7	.	CASSQDLSVYEQYF	TGTGCCAGCAGCCAAGATCTATCCGTCTACGAGCAGTACTTC
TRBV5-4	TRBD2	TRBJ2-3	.	CASSSGLGSTDTQYF	TGTGCCAGCAGCTCTGGACTAGGAAGCACAGATACGCAGTATTTT
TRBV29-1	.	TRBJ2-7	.	CSVEDGRLMDEQYF	TGCAGCGTTGAAGATGGGCGTCTGATGGACGAGCAGTACTTC
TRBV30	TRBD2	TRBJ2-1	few	CAYSTGGHEQFF	TGTGCCTACTCAACGGGAGGCCATGAGCAGTTCTTC
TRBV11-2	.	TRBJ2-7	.	CASSSSPSSYEQYF	TGTGCCAGCAGCTCGTCCCCGAGCTCCTACGAGCAGTACTTC
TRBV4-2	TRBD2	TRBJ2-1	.	CASTNTVQSGEGNEQFF	TGTGCCAGCACTAATACAGTCCAGAGCGGGGAGGGCAATGAGCAGTTCTTC
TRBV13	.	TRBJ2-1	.	CASSPLVNNEQFF	TGTGCCAGCAGCCCCCTAGTGAACAATGAGCAGTTCTTC
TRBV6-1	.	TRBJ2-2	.	CASSLYHGELFF	TGTGCCAGCAGCCTCTACCACGGGGAGCTGTTTTTT
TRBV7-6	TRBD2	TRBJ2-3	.	CASSHKWAGVGTDTQYF	TGTGCCAGCAGTCACAAGTGGGCGGGAGTAGGGACAGATACGCAGTATTTT
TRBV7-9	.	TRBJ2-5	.	CASSHDLRQETQYF	TGTGCCAGCAGCCACGATTTACGCCAAGAGACCCAGTACTTC
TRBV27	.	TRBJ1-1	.	CASSLYRENTEAFF	TGTGCCAGCAGTTTATATCGCGAGAACACTGAAGCTTTCTTT
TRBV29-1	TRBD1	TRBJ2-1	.	CSGDRGDEQFF	TGCAGCGGTGACAGGGGAGATGAGCAGTTCTTC
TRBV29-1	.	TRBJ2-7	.	CSVEDSYEQYF	TGCAGCGTTGAAGATTCATACGAGCAGTACTTC
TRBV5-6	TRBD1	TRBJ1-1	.	CASSPGPGQGYTEAFF	TGTGCCAGCAGCCCTGGGCCGGGACAGGGGTACACTGAAGCTTTCTTT
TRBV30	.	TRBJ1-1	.	CAWGKTGNTEAFF	TGTGCCTGGGGGAAGACAGGGAACACTGAAGCTTTCTTT
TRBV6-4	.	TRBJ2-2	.	CASSPDDTGELFF	TGTGCCAGCAGTCCAGACGACACCGGGGAGCTGTTTTTT
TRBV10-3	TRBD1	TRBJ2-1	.	CAISDDRVDEQFF	TGTGCCATCAGTGACGACAGGGTCGATGAGCAGTTCTTC
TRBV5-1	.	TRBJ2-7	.	CASSFGPGVYEQYF	TGCGCCAGCAGCTTTGGGCCGGGAGTCTACGAGCAGTACTTC
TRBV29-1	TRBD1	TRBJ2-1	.	CSVGTGSGNEQFF	TGCAGCGTTGGGACAGGGTCGGGTAATGAGCAGTTCTTC
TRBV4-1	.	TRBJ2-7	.	CASSQAVGAYEQYF	TGCGCCAGCAGCCAAGCGGTAGGTGCCTACGAGCAGTACTTC
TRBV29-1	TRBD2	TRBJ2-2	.	CSVDHGRNGELFF	TGCAGCGTTGATCACGGGAGGAACGGGGAGCTGTTTTTT
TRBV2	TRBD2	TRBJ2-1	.	CASSDGLAENNEQFF	TGTGCCAGCAGCGACGGACTAGCGGAAAACAATGAGCAGTTCTTC
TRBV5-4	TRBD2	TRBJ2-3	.	CASSPTTSGFTDTQYF	TGTGCCAGCAGCCCGACGACTAGCGGTTTCACAGATACGCAGTATTTT
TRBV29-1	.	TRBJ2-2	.	CSARYGGPSNTGELFF	TGCAGCGCTAGATACGGGGGGCCCTCGAACACCGGGGAGCTGTTTTTT
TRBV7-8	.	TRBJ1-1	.	CASSLGWNTEAFF	TGTGCCAGCAGCTTAGGGTGGAACACTGAAGCTTTCTTT
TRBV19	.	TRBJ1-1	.	CASTLGVMNTEAFF	TGTGCCAGTACCCTGGGAGTCATGAACACTGAAGCTTTCTTT
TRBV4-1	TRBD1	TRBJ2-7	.	CASSQGVPGQAYEQYF	TGCGCCAGCAGCCAAGGGGTCCCGGGACAGGCGTACGAGCAGTACTTC
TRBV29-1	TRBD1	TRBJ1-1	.	CSVYDRGDTEAFF	TGCAGCGTATATGACAGGGGGGACACTGAAGCTTTCTTT
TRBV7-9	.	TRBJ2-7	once	CASSRPRFHEQYF	TGTGCCAGCAGTCGACCCAGGTTCCACGAGCAGTACTTC
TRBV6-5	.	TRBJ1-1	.	CASSYEGSGTEAFF	TGTGCCAGCAGTTATGAGGGTTCGGGCACTGAAGCTTTCTTT
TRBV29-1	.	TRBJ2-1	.	CSVEVGSDEQFF	TGCAGCGTTGAAGTAGGGTCCGATGAGCAGTTCTTC